The 10 T cell receptor beta chains given below trace back to one sample, sequenced in a study of T cells in Graves' hyperthyroidism and ophthalmopathy. Authors of the study amplified TCR beta CDR3 regions from RNA transcripts. Using the HTBI primer set, a first-round RT-PCR was run on the TCR CDR3. Each CDR3 protein gets one entry after TCRdb re-called the multiplex PCR reads with MiXCR. This table has about 270,000 distinct CDR3 sequences, roughly 22% appearing once. The sample comprised blood. These receptors were taken from a man under 40 with Graves' ophthalmopathy.

This clonotype came up many times. The gene calls are TRBV5-1 and TRBJ2-5; TRBD1 matches 7 bases. The V and J ends lost 5 bases and 2 bases, in that order; junction bases with no gene match: 9. The CDR3 covers 15 residues. Germline CDR1 SGHRS, CDR2 YFSETQ. The CDR3 DNA is TGCGCCAGCAGTCAGGGACAGCCTCTTCAAGAGACCCAGTACTTC. Amino acids: CASSQGQPLQETQYF. Complete variable domain (other parts from reference TRBV5-1 and TRBJ2-5): KAGVTQTPRYLIKTRGQQVTLSCSPISGHRSVSWYQQTPGQGLQFLFEYFSETQRNKGNFPGRFSGRQFSNSRSEMNVSTLELGDSALYLCASSQGQPLQETQYFGPGTRLLVL.

In its sample, this clonotype was seen a few times. V and J are TRBV18 and TRBJ1-2; possibly TRBD1 for D (6 bases). There are 15 residues in the CDR3. Trimming removed 5 bases at V and 4 bases at J, with 17 bases between. Germline CDR1 is KGHSH and CDR2 is LQKENI. DNA of the CDR3: TGTGCCAGCTCATCAATACGGGACATAGGCTATGGCTACACCTTC. Its translation: CASSSIRDIGYGYTF. Drawing the rest from reference TRBV18 and TRBJ1-2, the complete variable domain is NAGVMQNPRHLVRRRGQEARLRCSPMKGHSHVYWYRQLPEEGLKFMVYLQKENIIDESGMPKERFSAEFPKEGPSILRIQQVVRGDSAAYFCASSSIRDIGYGYTFGSGTRLTVV.

The chain joins TRBV20-1 to TRBJ2-7; 8 bases agree with TRBD2. Trimming took 4 bases from V and 4 from J; bases not matched to a gene: 15. Germline V gene sequence: CDR1 DFQATT, CDR2 SNEGSKA (reference sequence). The CDR3 is made up of 16 amino acids. CDR3 protein: CSAISPKAGVSYEQYF. As DNA, the CDR3 is TGCAGTGCTATCTCCCCAAAAGCGGGAGTTAGTTACGAGCAGTACTTC.

This clonotype has only a few counts. The chain carries TRBV5-1 and TRBJ2-1; 10 bases map to TRBD2. The CDR3 totals 16 residues. V shed 4 bases, J shed 10 bases, and the junction held 14 bases outside the gene matches. CDR1 is SGHRS and CDR2 is YFSETQ in the germline V gene. This CDR3 is CASSPGTLAGAGEQFF. CDR3 DNA: TGCGCCAGCAGCCCGGGAACCCTAGCGGGAGCCGGCGAGCAGTTCTTC.

At least ten counts were recorded for this clonotype. The rearrangement uses TRBV5-1 and TRBJ1-1, with D possibly TRBD1 on 5 matching bases. The CDR3 is 15 amino acids. CDR1 and CDR2 from the germline V gene are SGHRS and YFSETQ. Trimming shortened V by 3 bases and J by 1 base, and 13 bases separated the two germline ends. The CDR3 region has the DNA TGCGCCAGCAGCTACGTGCAAGGGGAGAACACTGAAGCTTTCTTT. It codes for CASSYVQGENTEAFF.

This clonotype was observed many times. V usage is TRBV9 and J usage is TRBJ2-7; no firm D call. The germline CDR1 and CDR2 sequences are SGDLS and YYNGEE. Trimming shortened V by 3 bases and J by 3 bases, and 7 bases separated the two germline ends. The CDR3 spans 12 residues. CDR3 region: CASSENDYEQYF. The CDR3 nucleotides read TGTGCCAGCAGCGAGAACGACTACGAGCAGTACTTC.

This chain joins TRBV5-6 and TRBJ2-7; 8 bases map to TRBD1. V was clipped by 8 bases and J by 7 bases; unmatched bases: 8. The CDR3 length is 12 residues. The germline V gene encodes CDR1 SGHDT and CDR2 YYEEEE. CDR3 DNA: TGTGCCAGTACGGACAGGGTCTGGGAGCAGTACTTC. This encodes CASTDRVWEQYF.

V gene TRBV7-9 combines with J gene TRBJ1-1, with 8 bases identical to TRBD1. The length of the CDR3 is 14 residues. Germline values: CDR1 SEHNR, CDR2 FQNEAQ (reference sequence). With V trimmed by 1 base and J by 9 bases, 7 bases remained unmatched. CDR3 sequence (DNA): TGTGCCAGCAGCTTAGTGGGACAGGAGGGGAAAGCTTTCTTT. Protein sequence: CASSLVGQEGKAFF.

This clonotype has more than one count but fewer than ten. The V call is TRBV28, the J call TRBJ1-2, with TRBD1 as a possible D gene (5 bases). This CDR3 is 13 amino acids long. V was cut by 4 bases and J by 4 bases, with 10 bases left in between. Germline V gene lookup returns CDR1 MDHEN and CDR2 SYDVKM. The CDR3 region is CASSSGLSYGYTF. The CDR3 DNA reads TGTGCCAGCAGTTCGGGACTCAGCTATGGCTACACCTTC.

This clonotype was seen many times. The CDR3 coding sequence is TGTGCCTGGGAAACTGACAAGAAACAAGAGACCCAGTACTTC. It is translated as CAWETDKKQETQYF. This sequence joins TRBV30 and TRBJ2-5; D not certain. This CDR3 is 14 amino acids long. The germline V gene encodes CDR1 GTSNPN and CDR2 SVGIG (reference sequence). The V end was cut by 5 bases, the J end by 2 bases, with 15 bases between.